What follows describes a single T cell receptor (beta chain). This sample was taken from a study of blood T cell repertoires in COVID-19. Across the study: Acute-phase and convalescent COVID-19 samples originated in the United States, Italy and Spain. The cDNA or gDNA used as material had been derived from T cells, B-cell-depleted T cells, or PBMCs.

Original handling: Estimated nucleated cell counts came from reference gene primer amplification. Libraries were prepared by immunoSEQ multiplex PCR; TCRdb keeps only in-frame clonotypes and omits some of them. V and J calls and clone size are copied from that table; D and trimming were computed from the DNA. This table holds around 130,000 clones, around 84% found once. The sequenced sample was peripheral blood. The TCR originated in a woman aged 80 or over with acute or convalescent COVID-19.

The CDR3 DNA sequence: TGCAGCGTCGTCGACAGACCAACCGCGGAGCAGTACTTC. Its protein is CSVVDRPTAEQYF. V usage is TRBV29-1 and J usage is TRBJ2-7, with D possibly matching TRBD1 (5 bases). The CDR3 covers 13 residues. CDR1 is SQVTM and CDR2 is ANQGSEA in the germline V gene. The V and J ends lost 6 bases and 7 bases respectively, with 19 bases between them.